Sequencing of this T cell receptor beta chain was carried out in a study of control samples from healthy donors and cancer patients. CDR1 is LNHDA and CDR2 is SQIVND in the germline V gene (reference sequence). The CDR3 has 11 residues. V gave up 6 bases and J gave up 9 bases, with 11 bases separating them. Clones were read by immunoSEQ multiplex PCR, and TCRdb kept only the in-frame ones, dropping some. The sample shows about 120,000 clones, about 93% of them seen only once. Sequencing used blood. The receptor comes from a man aged 25-45 years in good health. The V and J genes are TRBV19 and TRBJ1-2, with D hard to call. For the CDR3, the DNA is TGTGCCAGTAGCCCCGGCGCCCGCTACACCTTC. Its translation is CASSPGARYTF. Full variable domain (remainder filled in from reference TRBV19 and TRBJ1-2): DGGITQSPKYLFRKEGQNVTLSCEQNLNHDAMYWYRQDPGQGLRLIYYSQIVNDFQKGDIAEGYSVSREKKESFPLTVTSAQKNPTAFYLCASSPGARYTFGSGTRLTVV.